These 22 T cell receptor beta chains originate from one sample sequenced in a study of PD-1 blockade in classical Hodgkin lymphoma. Sequenced by immunoSEQ multiplex PCR; TCRdb stores in-frame clones only, minus some. This repertoire shows 55,000 to 75,000 clones, 90% to 95% found once; its top ten account for roughly 8%. Relapses following autologous stem cell transplantation were seen in all patients, with brentuximab vedotin exposure varying. The specimen was peripheral blood mononuclear cells (PBMCs), collected at baseline. The origin of the receptors is a human donor with classical Hodgkin lymphoma.

The chain uses TRBV5-1 and TRBJ1-1; no reliable D call. Looked up from germline, CDR1 is SGHRS and CDR2 is YFSETQ. V was pared by 4 bases and J by 4 bases, with 14 bases between. The CDR3 covers 14 residues. For the CDR3, the DNA is TGCGCCAGCAGCGGAAGGGAATCGGGCACTGAAGCTTTCTTT. It is translated as CASSGRESGTEAFF. The variable domain in full, with the rest retrieved from reference TRBV5-1 and TRBJ1-1, is KAGVTQTPRYLIKTRGQQVTLSCSPISGHRSVSWYQQTPGQGLQFLFEYFSETQRNKGNFPGRFSGRQFSNSRSEMNVSTLELGDSALYLCASSGRESGTEAFFGQGTRLTVV.

The chain has TRBV7-9 and TRBJ1-3, with TRBD1 matching 7 bases. Germline V gene sequence: CDR1 SEHNR, CDR2 FQNEAQ (reference sequence). The V gene end was trimmed by 4 bases and the J gene end by 3 bases; junction bases not matched to a gene: 15. The CDR3 is made up of 18 amino acids. CDR3 DNA sequence: TGTGCCAGCAGCTCTATGATAAGCCGGGACAGCGTTGGAAACACCATATATTTT. Translated: CASSSMISRDSVGNTIYF.

The CDR3 loop reads CASSHGAGELFF. The CDR3 nucleotides read TGTGCCAGCAGCCACGGTGCCGGGGAGCTGTTTTTT. J is TRBJ2-2 and V is TRBV7-9; no clear D. The V end was cut by 5 bases, the J end by 6 bases, with 7 bases between. CDR1 and CDR2 from the germline V gene are SEHNR and FQNEAQ (reference sequence). This CDR3 region has 12 residues.

The V and J genes are TRBV27 and TRBJ1-1; D is undetermined. The V end was cut by 5 bases, the J end by 2 bases, with 9 bases between. Germline assignment: CDR1 MNHEY and CDR2 SMNVEV (reference sequence). This CDR3 has 13 amino acids. CDR3 nucleotide sequence: TGTGCCAGCAGTCCGGGCCTAAACACTGAAGCTTTCTTT. Protein: CASSPGLNTEAFF.

The table lists this clone with a count of one. The chain employs TRBV4-2 and TRBJ1-5; unclear D gene. This CDR3 is 15 amino acids long. Germline-derived CDR1 and CDR2 are LGHNA and YNFKEQ. With 3 bases removed from V and 0 bases from J, the gap between germline ends came to 9 bases. In nucleotides, the CDR3 is TGTGCCAGCAGCCAGTATTTGGATAGCAATCAGCCCCAGCATTTT. Its translation is CASSQYLDSNQPQHF.

This chain joins TRBV28 and TRBJ2-7, with 7 bases matching TRBD2. The V segment lost 2 bases and the J segment 2 bases; nucleotides outside the gene matches: 6. Germline values: CDR1 MDHEN, CDR2 SYDVKM. The CDR3 consists of 15 residues. The CDR3 is CASSLEFGLAYEQYF. The CDR3 coding sequence is TGTGCCAGCAGTTTAGAATTCGGACTAGCCTACGAGCAGTACTTC.

This clone was seen only a few times. This chain uses TRBV5-4 with TRBJ2-5; D perhaps matches TRBD2 (6 bases). This CDR3 region has 16 residues. Trimming removed 3 bases from V and 4 bases from J, with 19 bases in between. Germline CDR1 is SGHNT and CDR2 is YYREEE (reference sequence). The CDR3 loop reads CASSWPGRDHSETQYF. CDR3 sequence (DNA): TGTGCCAGCAGCTGGCCGGGGCGGGACCACTCAGAGACCCAGTACTTC.

This clone was detected once. Other DNA variants within this sample encode the same CDR3. The rearrangement joins TRBV19 to TRBJ2-3, with 8 nucleotides matching TRBD2. V was clipped by 1 base and J by 3 bases; unmatched bases: 0. The V gene's germline CDR1 is LNHDA and CDR2 SQIVND (reference sequence). CDR3 length: 14 amino acids. CDR3 coding DNA: TGTGCCAGTAGTATAGCGGGGGGGACAGATACGCAGTATTTT. Its translation: CASSIAGGTDTQYF.

CDR3 in amino acids: CASSLNPGGAASHEQYF. DNA of the CDR3: TGTGCCAGCAGCTTAAACCCCGGGGGGGCGGCCTCTCACGAGCAGTACTTC. The chain combines TRBV7-3 with TRBJ2-7; 8 bases are a match to TRBD2. CDR1 is SGHTA, CDR2 FQGTGA, per germline. The trim removed 1 base at V and 5 bases at J, leaving 13 bases unmatched. CDR3 length equals 17 residues.

The J gene is TRBJ2-3, the V gene TRBV7-3; D gene uncertain. Germline CDR1 reads SGHTA; CDR2 reads FQGTGA. V was shortened by 1 base and J by 2 bases, with 7 bases between the two germline ends. The length of the CDR3 is 14 residues. The CDR3 bases are TGTGCCAGCAGCTTAAGTGGGCTCACAGATACGCAGTATTTT. Translated: CASSLSGLTDTQYF.

The J gene is TRBJ2-1, the V gene TRBV7-6, with TRBD1 matching 8 bases. The junction had 6 bases not matched to a gene; V was cut back by 0 bases and J by 8 bases. The CDR3 runs 15 residues. Germline assignment: CDR1 SGHVS and CDR2 FNYEAQ. As DNA, the CDR3 is TGTGCCAGCAGCTTAGCCCTGACAGGGGTCGATGAGCAGTTCTTC. Translation: CASSLALTGVDEQFF.

This clone was observed once. This sequence joins TRBV27 and TRBJ1-1; D is perhaps TRBD1 (6 bases). Germline CDR1 and CDR2: MNHEY and SMNVEV (reference sequence). The V gene lost 2 bases and the J gene lost 4 bases, with 14 bases spanning the gap. The CDR3 contains 15 residues. The DNA of the CDR3 is TGTGCCAGCAGTTTAACCCAGGGGCCGGGCACTGAAGCTTTCTTT. This codes for CASSLTQGPGTEAFF.

This sequence joins TRBV21-1 and TRBJ2-5. TRBV21-1 is a pseudogene locus. The CDR3 runs 16 residues. As DNA, the CDR3 is TGTGCCAGCAGCAAAGAGGCAAAAAAGTTCCAAGAGACCCAGTACTTC. Protein: CASSKEAKKFQETQYF.

This chain connects TRBV6-5 to TRBJ2-7; the D gene is possibly TRBD1 (7 bases). The CDR3 totals 12 residues. Looked up from germline, CDR1 is MNHEY and CDR2 is SVGAGI. The V and J ends lost 7 bases and 7 bases respectively, with 14 bases between them. The CDR3 DNA follows: TGTGCCAGCAAGGCAGGGGGGAGGGAGCAGTACTTC. It is translated as CASKAGGREQYF.

The chain joins TRBV7-9 to TRBJ2-5, with a weak D call TRBD2 (5 bases). CDR1 is SEHNR and CDR2 is FQNEAQ in the germline V gene (reference sequence). Trimming took off 7 bases at V and 5 bases at J, with 23 bases between the two ends. The CDR3 covers 16 residues. The CDR3 reads CASNLRAGSSGETQYF. For the CDR3, the DNA is TGTGCCAGCAACCTGCGGGCCGGATCCTCGGGGGAGACCCAGTACTTC.

The chain uses TRBV5-4 and TRBJ2-3; a weak D match, TRBD2 (5 bases). The CDR3 consists of 16 residues. V shed 4 bases and J shed 6 bases, with 21 bases lying between them. CDR1 and CDR2 (germline): SGHNT, YYREEE (reference sequence). The CDR3 loop is CASSQDSYSPSDTQYF. CDR3 bases: TGTGCCAGCAGCCAGGACTCCTACTCCCCCAGTGATACGCAGTATTTT.

The chain is built from TRBV7-9 and TRBJ2-1, with TRBD2 matching over 10 bases. V shed 1 base, J shed 4 bases, and the junction held 4 bases outside the gene matches. This CDR3 has 16 amino acids. Germline CDR1 and CDR2: SEHNR and FQNEAQ (reference sequence). CDR3 in amino acids: CASSLGSGRVYNEQFF. The CDR3 DNA reads as TGTGCCAGCAGCTTAGGGAGCGGGAGGGTTTACAATGAGCAGTTCTTC. Based on the CDR3 plus reference TRBV7-9 and TRBJ2-1, the full variable domain is DTGVSQNPRHKITKRGQNVTFRCDPISEHNRLYWYRQTLGQGPEFLTYFQNEAQLEKSRLLSDRFSAERPKGSFSTLEIQRTEQGDSAMYLCASSLGSGRVYNEQFFGPGTRLTVL.

The chain is built from TRBV19 and TRBJ1-3; D ambiguous. In germline, CDR1 is LNHDA, CDR2 SQIVND (reference sequence). The CDR3 runs 18 residues. Trimming pared 8 bases from V and 0 bases from J, leaving 23 bases between. The CDR3, as DNA: TGTGCCAGTCTAACATACTATGGGCCAGCCAGCTCTGGAAACACCATATATTTT. This encodes CASLTYYGPASSGNTIYF.

V and J are TRBV7-9 and TRBJ1-4, with D maybe TRBD1 (6 bases). Trimming left V 9 bases short and J 3 bases short, with 14 bases between. Germline loops: CDR1 SEHNR, CDR2 FQNEAQ (reference sequence). The CDR3 length is 14 residues. CDR3 protein: CASRTGQSNEKLFF. In DNA, the CDR3 is TGTGCCAGTAGAACCGGACAGTCTAATGAAAAACTGTTTTTT.

The chain joins TRBV30 to TRBJ1-2; no reliable D call. Trimming removed 2 bases at V and 4 bases at J, with 14 bases between. CDR1 and CDR2 from the germline V gene are GTSNPN and SVGIG (reference sequence). CDR3 length: 14 amino acids. The CDR3 sequence: CAWSWEETAYGYTF. DNA for the CDR3: TGTGCCTGGAGTTGGGAGGAGACGGCCTATGGCTACACCTTC.

The chain employs TRBV11-3 and TRBJ2-7, with no clear D. The germline V gene encodes CDR1 SGHNT and CDR2 YENEEA. The V end was cut by 0 bases, the J end by 3 bases, with 3 bases between. The CDR3 sequence is 12 residues long. The CDR3 DNA follows: TGTGCCAGCAGCTTAGACAACTACGAGCAGTACTTC. This codes for CASSLDNYEQYF. Supplemented by reference TRBV11-3 and TRBJ2-7, the full variable domain reads EAGVVQSPRYKIIEKKQPVAFWCNPISGHNTLYWYLQNLGQGPELLIRYENEEAVDDSQLPKDRFSAERLKGVDSTLKIQPAELGDSAVYLCASSLDNYEQYFGPGTRLTVT.

The chain joins TRBV9 to TRBJ2-7; a weak D match, TRBD2 (6 bases). The CDR3 consists of 15 residues. The germline V gene encodes CDR1 SGDLS and CDR2 YYNGEE. Between the trimmed V and J ends, which lost 0 bases and 3 bases, there was a span of 13 bases. The CDR3 loop reads CASSVGGTPYYEQYF. The CDR3 bases are TGTGCCAGCAGCGTAGGCGGGACCCCTTACTACGAGCAGTACTTC. Full variable domain (rest looked up from reference TRBV9 and TRBJ2-7): DSGVTQTPKHLITATGQRVTLRCSPRSGDLSVYWYQQSLDQGLQFLIQYYNGEERAKGNILERFSAQQFPDLHSELNLSSLELGDSALYFCASSVGGTPYYEQYFGPGTRLTVT.